The source of this TCR beta chain is a study of PD-L1 blockade in urothelial cancer. Whole-study context: Male patients with bladder-origin urothelial cancer numbered about 85% of the roughly 29.

Germline V gives CDR1 SNHLY, CDR2 FYNNEI. The CDR3 is 14 amino acids. V gave up 8 bases and J gave up 0 bases, with 14 bases separating them. Only in-frame clones appear in the TCRdb table, and some are missing; sequencing was by immunoSEQ multiplex PCR. The data contain about 110,000 clones, about 85% of them seen just once; the ten biggest clones take up 2% to 2.5%. Sample numbers ranged from 1 to 8 per patient, encompassing pretreatment and on-treatment collections. This chain joins TRBV2 and TRBJ2-7; TRBD2 might be the D (6 bases). The TCR sequence derives from a man aged 45 to 65 with urothelial cancer. This specimen was PBMCs, taken around atezolizumab (anti-PD-L1) treatment. DNA of the CDR3: TGTGCCAGCTCCAGGGACTTAAGCTCCTACGAGCAGTACTTC. Translation gives CASSRDLSSYEQYF.